These 21 T cell receptor beta chains share one sample of origin, sequenced in a study of blood T cells in healthy people across ages. Then a second PCR, running roughly 7 to 11 cycles, was carried out with a sample-barcoded 5' primer and a J-beta primer mix. MiXCR was run by TCRdb on the 5' RACE reads, yielding one entry per CDR3 protein. This sample has approximately 800,000 distinct CDR3 sequences, with 35% to 40% found just once. The material sequenced was blood. These receptors came from a man in his late teens or twenties in good health.

Only a few counts were recorded for this clonotype. The chain employs TRBV7-2 and TRBJ2-1, with D hard to call. The CDR3 is 12 residues long. Trimming took off 1 base at V and 12 bases at J, with 10 bases between the two ends. CDR1 is SGHTA, CDR2 FQGNSA, per germline. The CDR3 here is CASSLVPCGQFF. Here the CDR3 DNA reads TGTGCCAGCAGCTTAGTGCCGTGTGGGCAGTTCTTC.

The chain couples TRBV5-1 to TRBJ2-5; possible D gene TRBD1, 5 bases. Trimming stripped 0 bases from V and 4 bases from J, with 10 bases between. CDR1 is SGHRS, CDR2 YFSETQ, per germline. This CDR3 spans 14 amino acids. The CDR3 here is CASSLVSRAETQYF. CDR3 nucleotides: TGCGCCAGCAGCTTGGTGAGCAGGGCAGAGACCCAGTACTTC.

This clonotype was counted at least ten times. The chain employs TRBV4-3 and TRBJ1-2, with TRBD1 identical over 7 bases. The germline CDR1 and CDR2 sequences are LGHNA and YSLEER. The CDR3 is 15 amino acids. V was pared by 0 bases and J by 7 bases, with 8 bases of the junction left unmatched. Here the CDR3 DNA reads TGCGCCAGCAGCCAAGAGGGGACAGTTCGTTCTGGCTACACCTTC. Protein sequence: CASSQEGTVRSGYTF.

This clonotype was recorded at least ten times. The rearrangement links TRBV20-1 to TRBJ1-5; possible D gene TRBD1, 6 bases. Trimming removed 2 bases at V and 1 base at J, with 12 bases between. The CDR3 extends over 15 amino acids. Per germline, CDR1 DFQATT and CDR2 SNEGSKA (reference sequence). The CDR3 loop reads CSARTGTPSNQPQHF. Here the CDR3 DNA reads TGCAGTGCTAGAACCGGGACACCAAGCAATCAGCCCCAGCATTTT.

Comments on this clonotype: Since a much larger clone is just one base distant, this may be a read error. The V call is TRBV27, the J call TRBJ2-7; D possibly corresponds to TRBD1 (6 bases). V was clipped by 5 bases and J by 5 bases, with 16 bases between them. The CDR3 is 14 amino acids. In germline, CDR1 is MNHEY, CDR2 SMNVEV (reference sequence). CDR3 in DNA: TGTGCCAGCAGTGGGGGCTACGGGCGGGACGAGCAGTACTTC. It encodes CASSGGYGRDEQYF.

This clonotype was found once. This chain uses TRBV20-1 with TRBJ2-7; D possibly uses TRBD1 or TRBD2 (6 bases each). The CDR3 has 13 amino acids. Germline-derived CDR1 and CDR2 are DFQATT and SNEGSKA (reference sequence). The V gene lost 0 bases and the J gene lost 4 bases, with 10 bases spanning the gap. Written as DNA, the CDR3 is TGCAGTGCTAGAGAAGGGGGGAAATACGAGCAGTACTTC. Its protein product is CSAREGGKYEQYF.

This clonotype was observed a handful of times. The chain combines TRBV12-3 or TRBV12-4 with TRBJ2-7; D gene uncertain. V was trimmed by 2 bases and J by 6 bases, leaving 20 bases between them. CDR3 size: 16 residues. CDR3 loop: CASSLWLSVRSGEQYF. The CDR3 nucleotides read TGTGCCAGCAGTTTATGGTTGTCAGTTCGGTCGGGCGAGCAGTACTTC.

The V gene is TRBV30, the J gene TRBJ2-7; D gene ambiguous. The CDR3 contains 12 residues. CDR1 is GTSNPN, CDR2 SVGIG, per germline (reference sequence). Between the trimmed V and J ends, which lost 0 bases and 4 bases, there was a span of 7 bases. CDR3 in amino acids: CAWSVEDYEQYF. The CDR3 bases are TGTGCCTGGAGTGTCGAAGATTACGAGCAGTACTTC.

As for this clonotype: The germline gene is not matched at one end of the junction; a read error may be the cause. The rearrangement uses TRBV9 and TRBJ2-3, with TRBD2 identical over 7 bases. The CDR3 consists of 17 residues. Looked up from germline, CDR1 is SGDLS and CDR2 is YYNGEE. As DNA, the CDR3 is TGTGCCAGCAGCGGGTCTCTCGCGGGGGATAATGCAGATACGCGGTATTTT. Protein: CASSGSLAGDNADTRYF.

V is TRBV25-1 and J is TRBJ1-4; 8 bases match TRBD1. The CDR3 contains 15 residues. V dropped 7 bases and J dropped 4; count of bases not matched to a gene: 8. The germline V gene has CDR1 MGHDK and CDR2 SYGVNS. CDR3 region: CASTDREGDNEKLFF. The CDR3 coding sequence is TGTGCCAGCACGGACAGGGAAGGGGATAATGAAAAACTGTTTTTT.

The CDR3 sequence: CASSPGQGGPDTQYF. The DNA for the CDR3 is TGTGCCAGCAGCCCTGGACAGGGAGGGCCAGATACGCAGTATTTT. This chain uses TRBV7-9 with TRBJ2-3, with D tentatively TRBD1 (8 bases). V was clipped by 5 bases and J by 4 bases, with 16 bases between them. Germline lookup yields CDR1 SEHNR and CDR2 FQNEAQ (reference sequence). The CDR3 consists of 15 residues.

This clonotype was observed many times. Here the CDR3 DNA reads TGCGCCAGCAGCCCAATGGTTTCCTACAATGAGCAGTTCTTC. Residues: CASSPMVSYNEQFF. The chain couples TRBV4-1 to TRBJ2-1, with unresolved D. The CDR3 runs to 14 residues. V dropped 4 bases and J dropped 1 base, with 8 bases sitting between them. Germline assignment: CDR1 MGHRA and CDR2 YSYEKL.

Many counts were recorded for this clonotype. J is TRBJ2-1 and V is TRBV10-3; the D gene is possibly TRBD2 (6 bases). Germline V CDR1 and CDR2: ENHRY, SYGVKD. V was cut by 6 bases and J by 0 bases, with 15 bases left in between. The CDR3 has 16 residues. The CDR3 spells CAIREGSGSSYNEQFF. The CDR3, as DNA: TGTGCCATCAGGGAGGGGTCGGGGAGCTCCTACAATGAGCAGTTCTTC.

Regarding this clonotype: This sequence may be a read error, since a much larger clone differs from it by one base. The chain uses TRBV7-3 and TRBJ2-1, with D perhaps being TRBD1 or TRBD2 (6 bases each). CDR3 size: 13 residues. CDR1 SGHTA and CDR2 FQGTGA come from the germline V gene. The CDR3 loop is CASSSGGYNGQFF. The CDR3, as DNA: TGTGCCAGCAGCTCCGGGGGCTACAATGGGCAGTTCTTC.

This clonotype was detected only a few times. The V and J genes are TRBV21-1 and TRBJ2-7; TRBD1, the D gene given by the table, was not confirmed from the DNA. TRBV21-1 is an annotated pseudogene. CDR3 size: 17 residues. CDR3 region: CASSKADRGRPQYEQYF. The CDR3 DNA sequence: TGTGCCAGCAGCAAAGCGGACAGGGGGCGCCCCCAGTACGAGCAGTACTTC.

The rearrangement joins TRBV12-3 or TRBV12-4 to TRBJ1-3, with TRBD1 matching 9 bases. The CDR3 consists of 15 residues. V trimming: 8 bases; J trimming: 0 bases; junction bases outside the gene matches: 5. In DNA, the CDR3 is TGTGCCAGCGCCGGGACAGGGCACTCTGGAAACACCATATATTTT. Protein: CASAGTGHSGNTIYF.

This clonotype has a count of ten or more. The CDR3 DNA sequence: TGTGCCAGCACCCTTTCAGGGGGCTTGGGCATTCAGTACTTC. As protein: CASTLSGGLGIQYF. The chain uses TRBV27 and TRBJ2-4; TRBD1 matches 8 bases. The CDR3 spans 14 residues. Germline CDR1 MNHEY, CDR2 SMNVEV (reference sequence). The junction had 11 bases not matched to a gene; V was cut back by 7 bases and J by 9 bases.

The V and J genes are TRBV2 and TRBJ2-5; maybe TRBD2 (6 bases). The V and J ends lost 4 bases and 2 bases respectively, with 11 bases between them. This CDR3 has 14 amino acids. CDR1 and CDR2 (germline): SNHLY, FYNNEI. CDR3 protein: CASSAGELQETQYF. In DNA, the CDR3 is TGTGCCAGCAGTGCGGGGGAACTACAAGAGACCCAGTACTTC.

The J gene is TRBJ2-6, the V gene TRBV13, with D unresolved. CDR1 and CDR2 (germline): PRHDT, FYEKMQ (reference sequence). CDR3 length equals 16 residues. V was cut by 0 bases and J by 0 bases, with 6 bases left in between. The CDR3 coding sequence is TGTGCCAGCAGCTTAGGAAGTTTCTCTGGGGCCAACGTCCTGACTTTC. The encoded protein is CASSLGSFSGANVLTF.

Turning to this clonotype: A much bigger clone sits one base away, suggesting this may be a read error. The genes are TRBV24-1 and TRBJ2-1; D not certain. The end of the DNA aligns better with TRBJ2-7, so the J call may be wrong. This CDR3 is built from 16 residues. Germline V gene sequence: CDR1 KGHDR, CDR2 SFDVKD. This CDR3 is CATSGRVVRSYNEQYF. The DNA for the CDR3 is TGTGCCACCAGTGGACGGGTGGTTCGCTCCTACAATGAGCAGTACTTC.

This chain uses TRBV14 with TRBJ1-1; D is undetermined. Trimming removed 1 base from V and 4 bases from J, with 7 bases in between. The CDR3 loop spans 13 amino acids. In germline, CDR1 is SGHDN, CDR2 FVKESK. The CDR3 protein is CASSQGASTEAFF. CDR3 DNA sequence: TGTGCCAGCAGCCAAGGGGCCAGCACTGAAGCTTTCTTT.